This paragraph reports one T cell receptor beta chain. The antigen is unknown. Assay used: immunoSEQ multiplex PCR; TCRdb lists only in-frame clones, some missing. This repertoire shows more than 2,500 clones, more than 90% found once; its top ten account for approximately 1.7%. This entry is derived from a study of T cell clonotyping in hematopoietic cell transplantation. Study context: Pretransplant recipient samples were taken after cytoreduction.

General study findings and limits: After transplant, recipient diversity fell while pathologically expanded clonotypes grew through day 180. Broader posttransplant TCR repertoire diversity was predicted by graft donor and pretransplant recipient Inverse Simpson Index values.

Time point here: recipient sample about 28 days before transplant, after cytoreduction. Recipient blood drawn about 28 days pretransplant and days 30, 100, 180 after. This material consisted of peripheral blood mononuclear cells, taken before stem cell transplant. The sequence came from a woman in her fifties or sixties with chronic myeloid leukemia. Some clones in this sample may be carry-over from other donors' samples.

CDR3 DNA: TGTGCCAGCAGTGTGCTGGGGCGTGAAAAACTGTTTTTT. Translated, it gives CASSVLGREKLFF. V is TRBV2 and J is TRBJ1-4; tentative D call: TRBD1 (5 bases). The V end was cut by 4 bases, the J end by 7 bases, with 10 bases between. CDR3 size: 13 residues. Germline lookup yields CDR1 SNHLY and CDR2 FYNNEI.